This entry features one T cell receptor beta chain sequence. This CDR3 contains 14 residues. Trimming took off 4 bases at V and 1 base at J, with 10 bases between the two ends. Looked up from germline, CDR1 is SEHNR and CDR2 is FQNEAQ (reference sequence). Some clones are missing from TCRdb's copy, which holds only in-frame ones; the method was immunoSEQ multiplex PCR. The data contain 330,000 or so clones, roughly 70% of them seen just once; the ten biggest clones take up 6.3%. The data are from a study of cytotoxic CD8 clonotypes in ibrutinib-treated CLL. Study summary: Average yields of 255,043 productive templates and tens of thousands of productive rearrangements characterized the samples.

Sample: PBMCs, taken after 36 months of ibrutinib treatment. The chain combines TRBV7-9 with TRBJ2-5, with D uncertain. The TCR was taken from a human donor with chronic lymphocytic leukemia. The chain's CDR3 is CASSSLTGQETQYF. In DNA form, the CDR3 reads TGTGCCAGCAGCTCCCTGACTGGCCAAGAGACCCAGTACTTC. The full variable domain, its missing parts supplied by reference TRBV7-9 and TRBJ2-5, is DTGVSQNPRHKITKRGQNVTFRCDPISEHNRLYWYRQTLGQGPEFLTYFQNEAQLEKSRLLSDRFSAERPKGSFSTLEIQRTEQGDSAMYLCASSSLTGQETQYFGPGTRLLVL.